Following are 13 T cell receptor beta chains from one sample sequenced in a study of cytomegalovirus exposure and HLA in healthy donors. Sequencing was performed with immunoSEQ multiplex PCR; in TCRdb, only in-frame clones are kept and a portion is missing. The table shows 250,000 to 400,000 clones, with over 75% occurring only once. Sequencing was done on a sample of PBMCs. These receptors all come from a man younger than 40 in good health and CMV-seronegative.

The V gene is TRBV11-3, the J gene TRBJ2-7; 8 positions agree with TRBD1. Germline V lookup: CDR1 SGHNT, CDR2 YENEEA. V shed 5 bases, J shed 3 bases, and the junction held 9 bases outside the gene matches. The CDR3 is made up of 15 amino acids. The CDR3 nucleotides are TGTGCCAGCAGCCCCGAGACAGGGGAACGCTACGAGCAGTACTTC. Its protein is CASSPETGERYEQYF.

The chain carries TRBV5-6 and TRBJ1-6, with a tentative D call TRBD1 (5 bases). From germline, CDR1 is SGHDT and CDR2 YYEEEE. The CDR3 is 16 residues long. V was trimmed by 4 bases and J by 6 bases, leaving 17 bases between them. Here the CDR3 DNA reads TGTGCCAGCAGCCCCACAGGTCATGGGGTTAATTCACCCCTCCACTTT. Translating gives CASSPTGHGVNSPLHF.

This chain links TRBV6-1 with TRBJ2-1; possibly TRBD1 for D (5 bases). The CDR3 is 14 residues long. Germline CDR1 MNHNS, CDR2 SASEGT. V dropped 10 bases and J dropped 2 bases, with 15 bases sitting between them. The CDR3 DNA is TGTGCCATCCGGCGGCAGGGCACCTACAATGAGCAGTTCTTC. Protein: CAIRRQGTYNEQFF.

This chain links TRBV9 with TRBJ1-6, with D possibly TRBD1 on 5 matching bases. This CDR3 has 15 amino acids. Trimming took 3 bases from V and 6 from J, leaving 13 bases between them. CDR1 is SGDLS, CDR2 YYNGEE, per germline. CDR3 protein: CASSASQGSNSPLHF. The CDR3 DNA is TGTGCCAGCAGCGCTTCTCAGGGTAGTAATTCACCCCTCCACTTT.

CDR3 nucleotides: TGTGCCAGCAGCTTCACCGGGACAGGAGCCTACGAGCAGTACTTC. This sequence encodes CASSFTGTGAYEQYF. The gene calls are TRBV11-2 and TRBJ2-7; TRBD1 agrees at 8 bases. This CDR3 contains 15 residues. Germline assignment: CDR1 SGHAT and CDR2 FQNNGV. The V segment lost 3 bases and the J segment 2 bases; nucleotides outside the gene matches: 6.

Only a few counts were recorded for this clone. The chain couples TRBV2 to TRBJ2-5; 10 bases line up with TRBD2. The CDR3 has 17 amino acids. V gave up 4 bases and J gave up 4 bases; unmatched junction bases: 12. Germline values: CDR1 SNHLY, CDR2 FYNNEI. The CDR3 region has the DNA TGTGCCAGCAGTGGAATTCTAGCGGGGGCCAGGGGAGAGACCCAGTACTTC. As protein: CASSGILAGARGETQYF.

The CDR3 nucleotides are TGTGCCAGCAGTGGAAAGTACAGCCACACTGAAGCTTTCTTT. This codes for CASSGKYSHTEAFF. The rearrangement links TRBV2 to TRBJ1-1, with D uncertain. The CDR3 totals 14 residues. Trimming removed 4 bases from V and 3 bases from J, with 12 bases in between. The germline gives CDR1 SNHLY, CDR2 FYNNEI.

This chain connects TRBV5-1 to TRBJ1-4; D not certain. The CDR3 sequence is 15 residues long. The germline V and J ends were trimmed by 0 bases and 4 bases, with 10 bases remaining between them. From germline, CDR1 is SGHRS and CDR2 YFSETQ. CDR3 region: CASSLVSQLNEKLFF. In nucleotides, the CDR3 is TGCGCCAGCAGCTTGGTGAGCCAACTTAATGAAAAACTGTTTTTT.

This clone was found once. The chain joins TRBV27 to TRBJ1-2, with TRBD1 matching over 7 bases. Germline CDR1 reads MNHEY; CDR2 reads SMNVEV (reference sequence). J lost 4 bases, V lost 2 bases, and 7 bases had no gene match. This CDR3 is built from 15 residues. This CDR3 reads CASSLTPGQFYGYTF. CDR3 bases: TGTGCCAGCAGTTTAACCCCGGGACAGTTCTATGGCTACACCTTC.

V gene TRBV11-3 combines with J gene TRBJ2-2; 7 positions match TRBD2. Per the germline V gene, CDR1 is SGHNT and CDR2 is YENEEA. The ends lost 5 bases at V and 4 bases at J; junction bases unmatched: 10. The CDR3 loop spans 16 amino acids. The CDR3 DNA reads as TGTGCCAGCAGCGCCCTAGCGGTGCCCGCCACCGGGGAGCTGTTTTTT. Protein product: CASSALAVPATGELFF.

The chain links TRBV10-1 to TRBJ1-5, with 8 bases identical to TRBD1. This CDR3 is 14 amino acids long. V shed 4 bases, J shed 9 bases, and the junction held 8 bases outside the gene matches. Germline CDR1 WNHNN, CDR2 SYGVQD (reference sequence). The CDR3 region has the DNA TGCGCCAGCAGTGCCTACCGAACAGGGGGGCCCCAGCATTTT. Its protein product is CASSAYRTGGPQHF.

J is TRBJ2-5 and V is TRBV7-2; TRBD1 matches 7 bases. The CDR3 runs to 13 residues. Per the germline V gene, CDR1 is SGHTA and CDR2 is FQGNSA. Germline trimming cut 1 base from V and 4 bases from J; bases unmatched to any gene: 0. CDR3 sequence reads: CASSLGQGETQYF. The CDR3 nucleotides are TGTGCCAGCAGCTTAGGACAGGGAGAGACCCAGTACTTC.

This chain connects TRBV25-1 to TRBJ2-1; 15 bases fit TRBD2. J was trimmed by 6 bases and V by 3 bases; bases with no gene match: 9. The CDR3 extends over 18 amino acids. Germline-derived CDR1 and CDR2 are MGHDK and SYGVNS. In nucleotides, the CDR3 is TGTGCCAGCAGTGAGGGACTAGCGGGGGGCTTAGGTCGCAATGAGCAGTTCTTC. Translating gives CASSEGLAGGLGRNEQFF.